The source of this T cell receptor beta chain is a study of beta chain features in type 1 diabetes. Isolated RNA was reverse transcribed in full, so expressed TCRB transcripts were sequenced. Sequencing was performed with immunoSEQ multiplex PCR; in TCRdb, only in-frame clones are kept and a portion is missing. This sample yields 120,000 to 150,000 clones, of which roughly 9.3% are seen a single time; 0.55% to 0.65% belongs to the top ten. The CDR3 spans 19 residues. Trimming at V came to 2 bases and at J to 1 base, leaving 15 bases not matched to a gene. Per germline, CDR1 LNHDA and CDR2 SQIVND (reference sequence).

The rearrangement joins TRBV19 to TRBJ1-1, with 8 bases lining up with TRBD1. Sequencing input: central memory CD4+ T cells from blood. The sequence came from a woman in her forties in good health. DNA for the CDR3: TGTGCCAGTAGTATACGGAAAGGACAGGGTCCAAAGGAGAACACTGAAGCTTTCTTT. It is translated as CASSIRKGQGPKENTEAFF.